This TCR beta chain was profiled in a study of CDR3 diversity in severe acne. V lost 3 bases to trimming and J lost 6 bases; unmatched junction nucleotides: 5. Germline V gene sequence: CDR1 SQVTM, CDR2 ANQGSEA. This CDR3 has 15 residues. This clonotype was seen a few times. In TCRdb, the PCR reads were re-called with MiXCR into one record per CDR3 protein. The data contain over 100,000 distinct CDR3 sequences, around 53% of them singletons. This chain uses TRBV29-1 with TRBJ2-3; 14 bases match TRBD2. The receptor's source is a male donor with acne. The sequencing sample was made of blood. DNA for the CDR3: TGCAGCGTTGAGGGACTAGCGGGAGTAGTGGATACGCAGTATTTT. Its translation: CSVEGLAGVVDTQYF.